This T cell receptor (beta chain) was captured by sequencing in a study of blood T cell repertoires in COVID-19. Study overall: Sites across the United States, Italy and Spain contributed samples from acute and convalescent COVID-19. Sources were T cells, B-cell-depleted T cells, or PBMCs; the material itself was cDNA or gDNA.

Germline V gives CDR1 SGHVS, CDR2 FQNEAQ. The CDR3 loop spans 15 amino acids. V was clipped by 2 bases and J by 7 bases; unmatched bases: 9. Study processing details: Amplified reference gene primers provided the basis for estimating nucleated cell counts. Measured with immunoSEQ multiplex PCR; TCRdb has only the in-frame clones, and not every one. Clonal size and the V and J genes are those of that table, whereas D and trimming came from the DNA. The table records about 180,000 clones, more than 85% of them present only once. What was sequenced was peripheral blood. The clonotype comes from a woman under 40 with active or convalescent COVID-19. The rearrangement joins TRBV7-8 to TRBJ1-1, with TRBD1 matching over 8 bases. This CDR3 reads CASSLLGQGAGEAFF. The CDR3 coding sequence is TGTGCCAGCAGCTTATTAGGGCAGGGGGCGGGTGAAGCTTTCTTT.